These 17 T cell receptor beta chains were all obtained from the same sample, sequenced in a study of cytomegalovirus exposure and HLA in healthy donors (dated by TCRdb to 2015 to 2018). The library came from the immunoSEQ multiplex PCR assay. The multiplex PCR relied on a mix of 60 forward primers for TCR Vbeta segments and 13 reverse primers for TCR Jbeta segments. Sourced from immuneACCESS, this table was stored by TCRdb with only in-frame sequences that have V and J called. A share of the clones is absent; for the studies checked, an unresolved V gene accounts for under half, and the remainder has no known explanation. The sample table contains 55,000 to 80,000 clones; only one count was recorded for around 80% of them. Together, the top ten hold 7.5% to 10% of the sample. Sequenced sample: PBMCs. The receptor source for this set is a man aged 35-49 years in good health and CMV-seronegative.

The DNA of the CDR3 is TGTGCCAGCAGCTCCCCAGGGTCCGGGGGAGCTTTCTTT. The encoded protein is CASSSPGSGGAFF. The chain joins TRBV6-5 to TRBJ1-1, with D possibly TRBD1 on 5 matching bases. The V and J ends lost 6 bases and 10 bases respectively, with 18 bases between them. CDR3 size: 13 residues. Germline CDR1 and CDR2: MNHEY and SVGAGI.

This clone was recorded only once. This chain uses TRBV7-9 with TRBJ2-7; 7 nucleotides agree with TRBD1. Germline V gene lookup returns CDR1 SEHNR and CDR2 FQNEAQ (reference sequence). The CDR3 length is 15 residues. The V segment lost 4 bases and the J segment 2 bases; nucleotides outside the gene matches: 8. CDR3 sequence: CASSSSRDSAYEQYF. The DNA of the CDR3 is TGTGCCAGCAGCTCCTCCAGGGACAGCGCCTACGAGCAGTACTTC.

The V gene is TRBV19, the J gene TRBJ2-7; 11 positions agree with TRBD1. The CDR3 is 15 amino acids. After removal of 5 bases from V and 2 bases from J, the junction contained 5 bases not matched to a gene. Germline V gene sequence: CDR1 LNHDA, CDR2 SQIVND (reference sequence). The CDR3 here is CASSSPGQGAYEQYF. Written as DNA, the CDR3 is TGTGCCAGTAGTTCCCCGGGACAGGGGGCCTACGAGCAGTACTTC.

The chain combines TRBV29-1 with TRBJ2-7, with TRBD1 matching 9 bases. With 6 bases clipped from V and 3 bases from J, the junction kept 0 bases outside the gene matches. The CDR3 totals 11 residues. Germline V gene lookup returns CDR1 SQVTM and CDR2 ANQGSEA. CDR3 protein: CSVDRGYEQYF. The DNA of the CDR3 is TGCAGCGTGGACAGGGGCTACGAGCAGTACTTC.

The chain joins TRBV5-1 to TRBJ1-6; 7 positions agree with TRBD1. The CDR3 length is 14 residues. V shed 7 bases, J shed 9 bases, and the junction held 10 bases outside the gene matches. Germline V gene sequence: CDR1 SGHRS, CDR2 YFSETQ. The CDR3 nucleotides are TGCGCCAGCGGCGCCGGACAGGCCGCTTCACCCCTCCACTTT. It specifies CASGAGQAASPLHF.

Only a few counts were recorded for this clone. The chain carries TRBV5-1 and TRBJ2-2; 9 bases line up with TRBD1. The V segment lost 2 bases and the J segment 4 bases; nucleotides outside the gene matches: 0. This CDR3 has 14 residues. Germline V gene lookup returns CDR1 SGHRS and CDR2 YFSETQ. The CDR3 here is CASSLQGATGELFF. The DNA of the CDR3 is TGCGCCAGCAGCTTACAGGGGGCCACCGGGGAGCTGTTTTTT. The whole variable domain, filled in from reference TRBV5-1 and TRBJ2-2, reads KAGVTQTPRYLIKTRGQQVTLSCSPISGHRSVSWYQQTPGQGLQFLFEYFSETQRNKGNFPGRFSGRQFSNSRSEMNVSTLELGDSALYLCASSLQGATGELFFGEGSRLTVL.

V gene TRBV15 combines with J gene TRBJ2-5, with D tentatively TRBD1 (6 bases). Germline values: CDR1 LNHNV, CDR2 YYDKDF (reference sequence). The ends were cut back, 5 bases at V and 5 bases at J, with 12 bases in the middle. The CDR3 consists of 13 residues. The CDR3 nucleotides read TGTGCCACCAGCCGACAGGAGCGGGAGACCCAGTACTTC. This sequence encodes CATSRQERETQYF.

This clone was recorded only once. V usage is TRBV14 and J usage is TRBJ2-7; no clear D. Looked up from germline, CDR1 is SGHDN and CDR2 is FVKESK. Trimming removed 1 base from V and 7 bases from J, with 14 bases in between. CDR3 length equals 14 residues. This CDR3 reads CASSQGGDSREQYF. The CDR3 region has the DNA TGTGCCAGCAGCCAAGGAGGAGACTCGAGGGAGCAGTACTTC.

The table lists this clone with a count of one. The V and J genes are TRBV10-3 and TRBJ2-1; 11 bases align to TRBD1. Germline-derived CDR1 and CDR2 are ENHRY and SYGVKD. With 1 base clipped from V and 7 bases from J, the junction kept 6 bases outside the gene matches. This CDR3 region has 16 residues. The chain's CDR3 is CAISEFGQGAGNEQFF. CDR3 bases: TGTGCCATCAGTGAGTTCGGACAGGGGGCAGGGAATGAGCAGTTCTTC.

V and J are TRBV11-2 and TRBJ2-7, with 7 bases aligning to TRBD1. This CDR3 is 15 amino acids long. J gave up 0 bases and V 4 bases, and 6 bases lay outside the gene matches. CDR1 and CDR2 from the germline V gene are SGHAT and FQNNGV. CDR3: CASSSDRPSSYEQYF. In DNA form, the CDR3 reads TGTGCCAGCAGCTCGGACAGGCCGAGCTCCTACGAGCAGTACTTC.

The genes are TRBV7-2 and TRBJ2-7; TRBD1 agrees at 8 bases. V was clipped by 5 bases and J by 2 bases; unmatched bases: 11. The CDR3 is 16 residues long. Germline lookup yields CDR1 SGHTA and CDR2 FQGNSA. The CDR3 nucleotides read TGTGCCAGCAGCGGGCGCCGGACAGGGTTTCCCTACGAGCAGTACTTC. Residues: CASSGRRTGFPYEQYF.

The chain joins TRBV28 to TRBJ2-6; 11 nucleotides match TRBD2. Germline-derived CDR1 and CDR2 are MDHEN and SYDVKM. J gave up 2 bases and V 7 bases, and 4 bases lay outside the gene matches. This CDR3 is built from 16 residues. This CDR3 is CASTLAGGPGANVLTF. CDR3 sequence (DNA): TGTGCCAGCACCTTAGCGGGAGGGCCTGGGGCCAACGTCCTGACTTTC.

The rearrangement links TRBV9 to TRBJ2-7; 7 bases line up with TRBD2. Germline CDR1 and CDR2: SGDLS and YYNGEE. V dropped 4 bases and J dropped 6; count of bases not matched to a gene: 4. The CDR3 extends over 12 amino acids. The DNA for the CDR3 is TGTGCCAGCAGCTCGAGCGGGGCCGAGCAGTACTTC. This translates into CASSSSGAEQYF. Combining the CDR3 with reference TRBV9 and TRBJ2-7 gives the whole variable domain DSGVTQTPKHLITATGQRVTLRCSPRSGDLSVYWYQQSLDQGLQFLIQYYNGEERAKGNILERFSAQQFPDLHSELNLSSLELGDSALYFCASSSSGAEQYFGPGTRLTVT.

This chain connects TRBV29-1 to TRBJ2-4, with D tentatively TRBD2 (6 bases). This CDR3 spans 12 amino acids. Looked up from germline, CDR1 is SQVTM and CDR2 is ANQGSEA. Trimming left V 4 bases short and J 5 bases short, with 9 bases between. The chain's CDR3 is CSVGGGENIQYF. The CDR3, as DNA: TGCAGCGTTGGTGGAGGGGAAAACATTCAGTACTTC.

CDR3 sequence reads: CASSFGGISSGADTQYF. The CDR3 DNA reads as TGTGCCAGCAGCTTCGGGGGAATTTCGTCAGGCGCAGATACGCAGTATTTT. This chain uses TRBV7-3 with TRBJ2-3, with D maybe TRBD2 (6 bases). The CDR3 totals 17 residues. Trimming removed 3 bases from V and 4 bases from J, with 20 bases in between. CDR1 and CDR2 (germline): SGHTA, FQGTGA.

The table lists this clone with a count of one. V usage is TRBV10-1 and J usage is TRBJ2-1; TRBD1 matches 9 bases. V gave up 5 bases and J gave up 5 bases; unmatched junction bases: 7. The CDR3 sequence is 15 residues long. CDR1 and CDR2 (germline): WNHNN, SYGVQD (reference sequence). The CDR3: CASSPGTGTNNEQFF. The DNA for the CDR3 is TGCGCCAGCAGTCCCGGGACAGGGACCAACAATGAGCAGTTCTTC.

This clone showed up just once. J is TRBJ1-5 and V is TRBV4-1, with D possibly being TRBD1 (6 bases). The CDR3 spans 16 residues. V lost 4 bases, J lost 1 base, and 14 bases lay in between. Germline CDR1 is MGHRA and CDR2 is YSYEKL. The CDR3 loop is CASSRQQGGSNQPQHF. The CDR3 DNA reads TGCGCCAGCAGCCGACAACAGGGAGGGAGCAATCAGCCCCAGCATTTT.